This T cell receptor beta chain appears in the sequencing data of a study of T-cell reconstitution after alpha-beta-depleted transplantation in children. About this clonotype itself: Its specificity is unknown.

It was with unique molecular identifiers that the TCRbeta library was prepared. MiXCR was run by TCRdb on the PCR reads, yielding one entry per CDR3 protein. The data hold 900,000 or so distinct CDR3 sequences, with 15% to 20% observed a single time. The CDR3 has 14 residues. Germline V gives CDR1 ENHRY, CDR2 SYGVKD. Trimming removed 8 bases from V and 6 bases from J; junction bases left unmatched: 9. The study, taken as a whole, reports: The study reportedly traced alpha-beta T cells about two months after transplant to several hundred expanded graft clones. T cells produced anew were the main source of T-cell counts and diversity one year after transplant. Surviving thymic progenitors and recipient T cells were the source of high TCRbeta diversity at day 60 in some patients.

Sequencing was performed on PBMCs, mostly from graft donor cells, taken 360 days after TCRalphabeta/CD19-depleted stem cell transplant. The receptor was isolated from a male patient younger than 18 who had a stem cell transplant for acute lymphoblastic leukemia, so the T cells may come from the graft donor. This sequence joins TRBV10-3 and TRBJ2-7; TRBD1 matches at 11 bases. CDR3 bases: TGTGCCATCGCAACCGGGACAGGGGGGTTCGAGCAGTACTTC. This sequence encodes CAIATGTGGFEQYF.